This T cell receptor (beta chain) was found in a study of T-cell memory formation after mild COVID-19. Study as a whole: Each donor largely had its own TCR clusters. Study results and caveats: For second-wave clones that peaked at day 37, SARS-CoV-2 specificity went unverified. For contracting clones, CD4+ ones sat mainly in CM and EM, CD8+ in EMRA.

With regard to this clonotype: Antigen specificity is unknown.

This CDR3 spans 13 amino acids. The germline V and J ends were trimmed by 6 bases and 4 bases, with 13 bases remaining between them. Per germline, CDR1 DFQATT and CDR2 SNEGSKA (reference sequence). The authors produced TCR alpha and TCR beta cDNA libraries with sample barcodes and UMIs by 5'RACE using constant-segment primers. Each CDR3 protein gets one entry after TCRdb re-called the 5' RACE reads with MiXCR. The sample shows some 490,000 distinct CDR3 sequences, 18% of them seen only once. Sequencing was done on a sample of PBMCs or a T cell subset sorted from them (not recorded which). The V and J genes are TRBV20-1 and TRBJ1-5, with TRBD1 as a possible D gene (6 bases). The source is an adult woman who had mild COVID-19 (a few samples of this study predate the infection). Cell type and time point are not known. The CDR3 is CSAETQGNQPQHF. CDR3 DNA: TGCAGTGCCGAGACCCAGGGGAATCAGCCCCAGCATTTT.